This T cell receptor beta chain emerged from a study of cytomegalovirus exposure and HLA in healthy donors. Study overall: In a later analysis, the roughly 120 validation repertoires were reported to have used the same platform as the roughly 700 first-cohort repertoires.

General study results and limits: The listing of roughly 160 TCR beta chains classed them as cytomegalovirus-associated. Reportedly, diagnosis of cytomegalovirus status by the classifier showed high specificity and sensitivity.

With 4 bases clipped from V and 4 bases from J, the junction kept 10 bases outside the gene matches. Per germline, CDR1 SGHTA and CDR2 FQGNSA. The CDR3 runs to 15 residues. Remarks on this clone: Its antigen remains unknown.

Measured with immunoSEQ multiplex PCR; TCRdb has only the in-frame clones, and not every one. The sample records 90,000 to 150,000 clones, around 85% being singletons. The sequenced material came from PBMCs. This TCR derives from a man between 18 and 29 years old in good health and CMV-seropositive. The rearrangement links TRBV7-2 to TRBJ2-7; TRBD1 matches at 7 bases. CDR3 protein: CASSSSRGRGYEQYF. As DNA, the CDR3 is TGTGCCAGCAGCTCCTCGAGGGGGCGCGGGTACGAGCAGTACTTC.